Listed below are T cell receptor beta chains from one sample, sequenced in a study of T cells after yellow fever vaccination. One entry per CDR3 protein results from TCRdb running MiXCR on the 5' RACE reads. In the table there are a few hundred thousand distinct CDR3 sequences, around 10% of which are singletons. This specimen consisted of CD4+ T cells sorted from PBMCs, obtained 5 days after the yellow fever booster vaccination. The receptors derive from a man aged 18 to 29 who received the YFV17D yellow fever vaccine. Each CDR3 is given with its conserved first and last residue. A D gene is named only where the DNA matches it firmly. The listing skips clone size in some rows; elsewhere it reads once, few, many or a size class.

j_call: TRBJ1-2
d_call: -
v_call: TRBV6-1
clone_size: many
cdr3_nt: TGTGCCAGCAGTGCAGACAGCGCCTTAGGCTATGGCTACACCTTC
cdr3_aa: CASSADSALGYGYTF

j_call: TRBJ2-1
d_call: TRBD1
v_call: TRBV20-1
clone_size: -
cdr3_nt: TGCAGTGCTAGGGGGACAGGGTCCTACAATGAGCAGTTCTTC
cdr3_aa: CSARGTGSYNEQFF

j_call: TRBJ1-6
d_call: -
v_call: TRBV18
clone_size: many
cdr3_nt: TGTGCCAGCTCACCGGACTCTAATTCACCCCTCCACTTT
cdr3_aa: CASSPDSNSPLHF

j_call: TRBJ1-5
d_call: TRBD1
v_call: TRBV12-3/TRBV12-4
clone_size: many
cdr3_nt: TGTGCCACCCGACAGGGTGCTCAGCCCCAGCATTTT
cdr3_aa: CATRQGAQPQHF

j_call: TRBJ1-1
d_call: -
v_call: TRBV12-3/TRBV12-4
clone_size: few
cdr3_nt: TGTGCCAGCAGTTTAATGTTGAACACTGAAGCTTTCTTT
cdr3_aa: CASSLMLNTEAFF

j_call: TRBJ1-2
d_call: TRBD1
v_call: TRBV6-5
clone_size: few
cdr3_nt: TGTGCCAGCAGACGAGGGGGACAGGGCTATGGCTACACCTTC
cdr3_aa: CASRRGGQGYGYTF

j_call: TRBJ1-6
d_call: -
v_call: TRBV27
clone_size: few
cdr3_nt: TGTGCCAGCACCCTTCGACCGACCGCCGGTTCACCCCTCCACTTT
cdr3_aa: CASTLRPTAGSPLHF

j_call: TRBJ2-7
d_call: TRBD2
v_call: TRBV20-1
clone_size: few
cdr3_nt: TGCAGTGCTAGAGATTCGGGAGGGGCAGGGGAGCAGTACTTC
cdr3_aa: CSARDSGGAGEQYF

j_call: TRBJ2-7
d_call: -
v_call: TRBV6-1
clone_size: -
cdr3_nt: TGTGCCAGCAGTCCCCCCGGGACACCGGCACCGCGGCAGTACTTC
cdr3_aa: CASSPPGTPAPRQYF

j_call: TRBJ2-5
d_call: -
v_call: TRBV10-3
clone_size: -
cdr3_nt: TGTGCCATCAGCGAGGGGGGCCTTATAGAGACCCAGTACTTC
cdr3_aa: CAISEGGLIETQYF

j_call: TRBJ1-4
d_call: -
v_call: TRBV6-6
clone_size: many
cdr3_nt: TGTGCCAGCAGTAACATACAGGGCGGGGATGAAAAACTGTTTTTT
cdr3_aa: CASSNIQGGDEKLFF

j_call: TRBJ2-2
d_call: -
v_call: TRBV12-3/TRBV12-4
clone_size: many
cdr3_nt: TGTGCCAGCAGTTTAGTCACCGGGGAGCTGTTTTTT
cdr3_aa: CASSLVTGELFF

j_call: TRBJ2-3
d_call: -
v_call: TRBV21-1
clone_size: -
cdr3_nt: TGTGCCAGCAAACCGGGGGGGCGACAGCGCACAGATACGCAGTATTTT
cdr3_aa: CASKPGGRQRTDTQYF

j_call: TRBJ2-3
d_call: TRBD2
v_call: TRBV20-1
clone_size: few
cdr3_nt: TGCAGTGCTAGAAAAGGACTAGCGGGGGGTACAGATACGCAGTATTTT
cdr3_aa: CSARKGLAGGTDTQYF

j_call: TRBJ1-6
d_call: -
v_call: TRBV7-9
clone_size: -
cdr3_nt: TGTGCCAGCAGCCCCAGTGGAGGACTGGGCTCACCCCTCCACTTT
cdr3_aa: CASSPSGGLGSPLHF

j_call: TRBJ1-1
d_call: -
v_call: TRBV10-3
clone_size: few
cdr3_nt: TGTGCCATCAGTGGACGGATTGACACTGAAGCTTTCTTT
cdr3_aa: CAISGRIDTEAFF

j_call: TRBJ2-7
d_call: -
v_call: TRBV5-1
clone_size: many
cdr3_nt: TGCGCCAGCAGCCGAGAGGGACAATCCTACGAGCAGTACTTC
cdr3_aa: CASSREGQSYEQYF

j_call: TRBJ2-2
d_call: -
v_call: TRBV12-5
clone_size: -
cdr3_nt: TGTGCTAGTGGTTTACCCAACCTAGCGCGGGTCGGGGAGCTGTTTTTT
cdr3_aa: CASGLPNLARVGELFF

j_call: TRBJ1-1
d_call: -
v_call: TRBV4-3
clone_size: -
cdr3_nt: TGCGCCAGCAGCCACGGGACATCCGACTTAAACACTGAAGCTTTCTTT
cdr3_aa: CASSHGTSDLNTEAFF

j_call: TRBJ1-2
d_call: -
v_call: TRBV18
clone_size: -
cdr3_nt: TGTGCCAGCTCACCGGAACAGGGAAACTACTATGGCTACACCTTC
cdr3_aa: CASSPEQGNYYGYTF

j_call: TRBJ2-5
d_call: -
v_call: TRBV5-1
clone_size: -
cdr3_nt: TGCGCCAGCAGCCCGGAAGCGGGCCATGTGGGGGAGACCCAGTACTTC
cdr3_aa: CASSPEAGHVGETQYF

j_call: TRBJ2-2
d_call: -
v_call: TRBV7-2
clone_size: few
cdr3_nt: TGTGCCAGCAGGGACAGACTGAACACCGGGGAGCTGTTTTTT
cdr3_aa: CASRDRLNTGELFF

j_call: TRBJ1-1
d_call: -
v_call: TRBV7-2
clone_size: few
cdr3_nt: TGTGCCAGCAGCTTGTTTGGGGTAGCGAACACTGAAGCTTTCTTT
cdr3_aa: CASSLFGVANTEAFF

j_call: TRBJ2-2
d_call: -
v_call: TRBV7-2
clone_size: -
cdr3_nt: TGTGCCAGCAGCTTGCGAAGGGAGACGACCGGGGAGCTGTTTTTT
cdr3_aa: CASSLRRETTGELFF

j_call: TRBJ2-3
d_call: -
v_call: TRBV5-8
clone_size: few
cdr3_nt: TGTGCCAGCACCGCGACTTTTACAGATACGCAGTATTTT
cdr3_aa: CASTATFTDTQYF

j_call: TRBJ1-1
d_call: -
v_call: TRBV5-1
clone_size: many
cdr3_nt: TGCGCCAGCAGCGAGCGGACGGTGAACACTGAAGCTTTCTTT
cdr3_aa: CASSERTVNTEAFF

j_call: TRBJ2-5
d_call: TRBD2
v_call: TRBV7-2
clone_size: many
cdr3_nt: TGTGCCAGCAGCCCTAAGCGGGGAGGGGAGACCCAGTACTTC
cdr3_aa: CASSPKRGGETQYF

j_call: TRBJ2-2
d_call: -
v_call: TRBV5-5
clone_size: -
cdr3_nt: TGTGCCAGCAGACCGGGAACGACAAAATACACCGGGGAGCTGTTTTTT
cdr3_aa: CASRPGTTKYTGELFF

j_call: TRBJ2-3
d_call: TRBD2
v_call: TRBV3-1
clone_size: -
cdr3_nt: TGTGCCAGCAGCCAAGACGGAACTAGCGGGGAGTTTACGCAGTATTTT
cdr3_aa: CASSQDGTSGEFTQYF

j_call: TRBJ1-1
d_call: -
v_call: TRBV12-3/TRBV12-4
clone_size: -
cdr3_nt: TGTGCCAGCAGTATCCCGGCGGGGGGGAGGGCTTTCTTT
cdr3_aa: CASSIPAGGRAFF

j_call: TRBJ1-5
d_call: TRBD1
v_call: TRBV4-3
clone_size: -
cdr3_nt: TGCGCCAGCAGTCAGGACAGGGAAAACAATCAGCCCCAGCATTTT
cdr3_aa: CASSQDRENNQPQHF

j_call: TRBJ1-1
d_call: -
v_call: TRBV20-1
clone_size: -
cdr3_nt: TGCAGTGCTAGTGTCCGTGAAGCTTTCTTT
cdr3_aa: CSASVREAFF

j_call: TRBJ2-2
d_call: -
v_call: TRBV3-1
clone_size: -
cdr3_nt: TGTGCCAGCAGGAATCTCGGGGGATCCGGGGAGCTGTTTTTT
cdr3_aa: CASRNLGGSGELFF

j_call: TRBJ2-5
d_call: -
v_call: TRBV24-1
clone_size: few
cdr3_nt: TGTGCCACCAGTGATTTGAGTCGAGAGACCCAGTACTTC
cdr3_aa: CATSDLSRETQYF

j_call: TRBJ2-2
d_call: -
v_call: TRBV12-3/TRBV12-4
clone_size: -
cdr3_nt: TGTGCCAGCGACAGTGACACCGGGGAGCTGTTTTTT
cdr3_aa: CASDSDTGELFF

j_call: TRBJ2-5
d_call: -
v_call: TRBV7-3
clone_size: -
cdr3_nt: TGTGCCAGCAGCCGAGAACAGCAAGAGACCCAGTACTTC
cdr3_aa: CASSREQQETQYF

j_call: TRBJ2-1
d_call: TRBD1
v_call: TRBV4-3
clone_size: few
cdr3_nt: TGCGCCAGCAGCCAGGAGGACAGGGCTCACAATGAGCAGTTCTTC
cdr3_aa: CASSQEDRAHNEQFF

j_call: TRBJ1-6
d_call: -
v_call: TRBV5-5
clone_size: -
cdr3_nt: TGTGCCAGCAGCACCCGTGATTCACCCCTCCACTTT
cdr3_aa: CASSTRDSPLHF

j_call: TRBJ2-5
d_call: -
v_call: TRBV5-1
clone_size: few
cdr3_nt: TGCGCCAGCAGCTTCTCAGCCGGCGAGACCCAGTACTTC
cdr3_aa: CASSFSAGETQYF

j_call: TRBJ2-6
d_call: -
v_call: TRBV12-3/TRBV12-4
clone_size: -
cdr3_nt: TGTGCCAGCAACCTCTGGAACTCTGGGGCCAACGTCCTGACTTTC
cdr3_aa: CASNLWNSGANVLTF

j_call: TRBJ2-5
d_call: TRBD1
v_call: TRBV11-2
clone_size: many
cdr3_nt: TGTGCCAGCAGCTCCGTCCCGACAGGGTGGGGATTAGAGACCCAGTACTTC
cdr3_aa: CASSSVPTGWGLETQYF

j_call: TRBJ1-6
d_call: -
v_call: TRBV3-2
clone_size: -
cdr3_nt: TGTGCCAGCAGCCGACTACAGGGGGCGGATTCACCCCTCCACTTT
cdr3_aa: CASSRLQGADSPLHF

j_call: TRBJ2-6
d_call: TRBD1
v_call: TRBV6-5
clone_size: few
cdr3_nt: TGTGCCAGCAGTAGTCCCGGGACAGGGGTAGGGGCCAACGTCCTGACTTTC
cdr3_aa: CASSSPGTGVGANVLTF

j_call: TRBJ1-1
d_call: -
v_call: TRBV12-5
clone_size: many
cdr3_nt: TGTGCTAGTGGTTCTTGGTCCTACACTGAAGCTTTCTTT
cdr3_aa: CASGSWSYTEAFF

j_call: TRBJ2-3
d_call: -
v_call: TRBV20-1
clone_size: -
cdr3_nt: TGCAGTGCTCGGGGCCTTAGCACAGATACGCAGTATTTT
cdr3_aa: CSARGLSTDTQYF

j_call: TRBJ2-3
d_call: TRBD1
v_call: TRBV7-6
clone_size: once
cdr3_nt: TGTGCCAGCAGCTCCCACCGGGACAGGAGCACAGATACGCAGTATTTT
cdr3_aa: CASSSHRDRSTDTQYF

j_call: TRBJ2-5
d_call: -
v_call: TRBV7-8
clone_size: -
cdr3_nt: TGTGCCAGCAGCTTAAGGCCCCGTGCTAGCCGTGGACAAGAGACCCAGTACTTC
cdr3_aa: CASSLRPRASRGQETQYF

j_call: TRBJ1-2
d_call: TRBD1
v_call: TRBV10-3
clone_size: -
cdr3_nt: TGTGCCATCGGACGGTTCGACAGGGGACAGAAGAGCTATGGCTACACCTTC
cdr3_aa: CAIGRFDRGQKSYGYTF

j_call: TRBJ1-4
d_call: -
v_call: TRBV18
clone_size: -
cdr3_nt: TGTGCCAGCTCACCACAGGGCAGTGCAACTAATGAAAAACTGTTTTTT
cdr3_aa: CASSPQGSATNEKLFF

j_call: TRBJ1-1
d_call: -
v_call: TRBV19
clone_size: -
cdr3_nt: TGTGCCAGTAGTAAATGGAACACTGAAGCTTTCTTT
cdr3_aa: CASSKWNTEAFF

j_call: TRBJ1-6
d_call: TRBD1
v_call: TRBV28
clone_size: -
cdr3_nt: TGTGCCAGCAGACCCTGGCGGAGGACAGGGGGTTCACCCCTCCACTTT
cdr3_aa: CASRPWRRTGGSPLHF

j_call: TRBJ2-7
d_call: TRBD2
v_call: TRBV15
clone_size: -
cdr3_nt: TGTGCCACCAGCATGGGACTAGGTGCCTACGAGCAGTACTTC
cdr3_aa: CATSMGLGAYEQYF

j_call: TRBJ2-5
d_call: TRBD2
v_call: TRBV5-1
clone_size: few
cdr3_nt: TGCGCCAGCAGCTTGGACAGCGGGGGACTAGAGACCCAGTACTTC
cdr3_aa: CASSLDSGGLETQYF

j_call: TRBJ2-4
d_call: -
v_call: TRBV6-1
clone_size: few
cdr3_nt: TGTGCCAGCAGTGAAGTTTCTCCTTTAGCCAAAAACATTCAGTACTTC
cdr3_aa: CASSEVSPLAKNIQYF

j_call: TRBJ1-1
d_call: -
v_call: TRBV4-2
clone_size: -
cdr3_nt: TGTGCCAGCAGCCAAGATAGGTGGAACACTGAAGCTTTCTTT
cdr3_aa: CASSQDRWNTEAFF

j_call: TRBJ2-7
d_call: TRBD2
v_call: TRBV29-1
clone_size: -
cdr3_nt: TGCAGCGTTGAGCCCCGACTAGCGGGGCAAACCTACGAGCAGTACTTC
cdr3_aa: CSVEPRLAGQTYEQYF

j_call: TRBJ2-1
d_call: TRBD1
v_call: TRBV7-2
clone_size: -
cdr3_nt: TGTGCCAGCAGCTTGGCTGGGACAGGGTTTAGGGCTGAGCAGTTCTTC
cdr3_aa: CASSLAGTGFRAEQFF

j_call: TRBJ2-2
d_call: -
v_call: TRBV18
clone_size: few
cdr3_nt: TGTGCCAGCTCGGGTAGCACCGGGGAGCTGTTTTTT
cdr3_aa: CASSGSTGELFF

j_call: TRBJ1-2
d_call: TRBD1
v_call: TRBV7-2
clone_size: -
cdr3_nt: TGTGCCAGCACCATACAGGGGAGAGACGCTGGCTACACCTTC
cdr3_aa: CASTIQGRDAGYTF